The clone carrying this TCR beta chain was observed a single time. The antigen remains undetermined. Trimming shortened V by 4 bases and J by 5 bases, and 14 bases separated the two germline ends. The CDR3 runs to 14 residues. Germline assignment: CDR1 SGHTA and CDR2 FQGTGA. This specimen belongs to a study of cytomegalovirus exposure and HLA in healthy donors. Study observations and caveats: Some V segments, TRBV6-2 and TRBV6-3 among them, were indistinguishable and were therefore excluded. It emerged from a later analysis that several of the most significant clusters appeared to be linked to common viral pathogens. Only CMV serostatus was available as immune exposure information. Later genetic work tied a missense DCLRE1C variant to beta-chain V and J trimming.

PCR employed 60 Vbeta and 13 Jbeta primers. Clones were read by immunoSEQ multiplex PCR, and TCRdb kept only the in-frame ones, dropping some. The table has about 160,000 clones, around 80% seen once. The specimen sequenced was PBMCs. The TCR originated in a woman aged 50 to 65 in good health and CMV-seropositive. The J gene is TRBJ2-5, the V gene TRBV7-3, with D possibly matching TRBD1 (5 bases). The CDR3 sequence: CASSYQGIEETQYF. In DNA, the CDR3 is TGTGCCAGCAGCTATCAGGGAATTGAGGAGACCCAGTACTTC.